A single T cell receptor beta chain is shown here with its context. Its antigen remains undetermined. Per-base quality was not reported, and no clone a single base away is much larger than it. The data derive from a study of T cell changes during pregnancy in multiple sclerosis (dated by TCRdb to the late 2010s). Describing the broader study: In women with multiple sclerosis, the researchers looked at how the T cell repertoire shifted as pregnancy progressed.

Libraries were prepared through the immunoSEQ multiplex PCR assay. The clones in this table, taken by TCRdb from immuneACCESS, are in-frame only. Not every clone is retained; where verified, under half of the shortfall comes from an unresolved V gene, and the cause of the rest is unknown. Across this sample there are about 34,000 clones, with roughly nine tenths seen only once. Together, the top ten hold just over 4.5% of the sample. Including cysteine and phenylalanine, the CDR3 has 16 amino acids. The entry retains the CDR3 DNA only, 48 bases that are in frame from base 1. The germline V and J ends show losses of 6 bases and 2 bases respectively, and no gene match explains 13 bases of the junction. CDR1 and CDR2, per the germline V gene, are ENHRY and SYGVKD.

The rearranged chain carries TRBV10-3 and TRBJ2-7; TRBD1 matches 7 bases in the middle. This TCR came from a female donor with multiple sclerosis, enrolled in a pregnancy study. The source was CD8+ T cells from peripheral blood mononuclear cells, collected after pregnancy. For the CDR3, the sequence is CAISETGTAVTYEQYF. Read as DNA, the sequence is TGTGCCATCAGCGAGACCGGGACAGCCGTGACCTACGAGCAGTACTTC.